This TCR beta chain was retrieved from a study of blood T cell repertoires in COVID-19. Across the whole study: From the United States, Italy and Spain came samples of acute and convalescent COVID-19.

Germline CDR1 reads WNHNN; CDR2 reads SYGVQD (reference sequence). The CDR3 consists of 14 residues. Trimming took off 3 bases at V and 5 bases at J, with 13 bases between the two ends. In the original analysis: Estimates of nucleated cell counts were drawn from the amplification of reference gene primers. The data were produced by immunoSEQ multiplex PCR, yet TCRdb's version contains in-frame clones alone and is incomplete. The V and J calls and clone size were taken over from that table, and D and trimming were inferred from the DNA. The sample carries around 110,000 clones, around four fifths recorded once.

V gene TRBV10-1 combines with J gene TRBJ1-1; D is possibly TRBD1 (5 bases). This TCR was sampled from a man aged 30-40 years with acute or convalescent COVID-19. The sample consisted of peripheral blood. The CDR3 is CASSDLGRETEAFF. The CDR3 DNA is TGCGCCAGCAGTGATTTGGGGCGGGAGACTGAAGCTTTCTTT.